This TCR beta chain was identified during a study of shared clonotypes between healthy human individuals. As for the study in general: A donor's plate count was three for CD4 naive and three for CD4 memory; CD8 naive had two and CD8 memory one.

From germline, CDR1 is SGHRS and CDR2 YFSETQ. The CDR3 is made up of 14 amino acids. Deletions cut 1 base from V and 4 bases from J, with 8 bases between. The assay used deep level. Clones were sequenced by immunoSEQ multiplex PCR, and TCRdb holds only the in-frame ones, with some missing. Of millions of clones in the sample, around nine tenths were seen once. The sequence was obtained from a man aged 18 to 30 in good health. Sequenced material: naive CD4+ T cells sorted from blood. Subset indicated: CD45RA+ positively selected. The V and J genes are TRBV5-1 and TRBJ2-2; D is unclear. CDR3 loop: CASSLLARTGELFF. The CDR3 DNA follows: TGCGCCAGCAGCTTGTTAGCTCGCACCGGGGAGCTGTTTTTT.